These 28 T cell receptor beta chains were all obtained from the same sample, sequenced in a study of CD8+CD57+ T cells in acquired aplastic anemia. The study profiled TCR beta VDJ and CDR3 using genomic DNA as template. MiXCR was run by TCRdb on the reads, yielding one entry per CDR3 protein. The sample consists of roughly 180,000 distinct CDR3 sequences, 40% to 55% of them appearing once. Source material: sorted CD4+, CD8+, or CD8+CD57+ T cells (not recorded which) from PBMCs. Receptors were obtained from a human donor in good health.

As regards this clonotype: This CDR3 is missing its conserved last phenylalanine or tryptophan, likely due to a read error. The V and J genes are TRBV30 and TRBJ1-2, with unresolved D. The V gene's germline CDR1 is GTSNPN and CDR2 SVGIG (reference sequence). Trimming removed 8 bases at V and 1 base at J, with 17 bases between. This CDR3 comprises 14 residues. CDR3 DNA sequence: TGTGCCATTGTGAGCGGTGGGTTTAACTATGGCTACACCCTC. Translation: CAIVSGGFNYGYTL.

Comments on this clonotype: A much larger clonotype is one base distant, so this may be a read error. J is TRBJ2-5 and V is TRBV25-1, with 9 bases fitting TRBD1. Germline loops: CDR1 MGHDK, CDR2 SYGVNS. With V trimmed by 6 bases and J by 2 bases, 10 bases remained unmatched. The CDR3 has 16 amino acids. CDR3 in DNA: TGTGCCAGCAGCACCGGGACAGGGAGGACACAAGAGACCCAGTACTTC. Amino acids: CASSTGTGRTQETQYF.

The rearrangement links TRBV11-2 to TRBJ2-1; D ambiguous. Trimming shortened V by 6 bases and J by 7 bases, and 16 bases separated the two germline ends. CDR1 is SGHAT, CDR2 FQNNGV, per germline. The CDR3 is 14 amino acids. The CDR3 sequence: CASRRLGGTNEQFF. The CDR3 bases are TGTGCCAGCAGGCGCCTGGGCGGCACGAATGAGCAGTTCTTC.

The rearrangement links TRBV19 to TRBJ2-3; D not certain. The CDR3 contains 16 residues. The V end lost 4 bases, the J end lost 2 bases, and 16 bases lay between the germline ends. CDR1 is LNHDA, CDR2 SQIVND, per germline (reference sequence). CDR3 loop: CASSTQMLGITDTQYF. The DNA for the CDR3 is TGTGCCAGTAGTACCCAGATGCTAGGTATCACAGATACGCAGTATTTT.

This chain connects TRBV20-1 to TRBJ2-5; 13 nucleotides align to TRBD2. The V gene's germline CDR1 is DFQATT and CDR2 SNEGSKA (reference sequence). CDR3 length: 18 residues. V was clipped by 7 bases and J by 2 bases; unmatched bases: 16. DNA of the CDR3: TGCAGTGTTTCGACTGGACTAGCGGGGGTAGTTCGACAAGAGACCCAGTACTTC. Amino acid sequence: CSVSTGLAGVVRQETQYF.

The rearrangement joins TRBV7-8 to TRBJ2-5, with D possibly being TRBD2 (6 bases). Germline CDR1 SGHVS, CDR2 FQNEAQ. V was clipped by 5 bases and J by 5 bases, with 21 bases between them. This CDR3 region has 16 residues. CDR3 coding DNA: TGTGCCAGCAGCCTCAAAGGGATAGCGGTCGGTGAGACCCAGTACTTC. Its translation: CASSLKGIAVGETQYF.

This chain uses TRBV15 with TRBJ2-2; no clear D gene. V gave up 1 base and J gave up 4 bases, with 7 bases separating them. This CDR3 region has 14 residues. The germline V gene has CDR1 LNHNV and CDR2 YYDKDF (reference sequence). The CDR3 protein is CATSRARVTGELFF. The CDR3 nucleotides are TGTGCCACCAGCAGAGCCCGGGTCACCGGGGAGCTGTTTTTT.

V is TRBV19 and J is TRBJ1-2, with D possibly TRBD1 on 5 matching bases. The CDR3 totals 12 residues. Germline CDR1 reads LNHDA; CDR2 reads SQIVND (reference sequence). V was trimmed by 1 base and J by 8 bases, leaving 8 bases between them. The CDR3 DNA sequence: TGTGCCAGTAGTATAGGGGGCCGGGGCTACACCTTC. Its protein is CASSIGGRGYTF.

The chain combines TRBV9 with TRBJ1-1; 7 nucleotides agree with TRBD1. After removal of 0 bases from V and 6 bases from J, the junction contained 11 bases not matched to a gene. Germline CDR1 SGDLS, CDR2 YYNGEE. The CDR3 contains 16 residues. This CDR3 is CASSVGEGARGAEAFF. Here the CDR3 DNA reads TGTGCCAGCAGCGTAGGGGAGGGGGCGCGAGGCGCTGAAGCTTTCTTT.

Worth noting for this clonotype: A junction end diverges from the germline sequence, so it may reflect a read error. J is TRBJ2-1 and V is TRBV24-1; D may correspond to TRBD1 or TRBD2 (5 bases each). This CDR3 is 15 amino acids long. The V gene's germline CDR1 is KGHDR and CDR2 SFDVKD. CDR3 sequence (DNA): TGTGCCACCAGTGAAAACGGGGCACGATACAATGAGCAGCTCTTC. The encoded protein is CATSENGARYNEQLF.

This clonotype was recorded many times. This chain links TRBV5-1 with TRBJ2-7, with TRBD2 matching 13 bases. From germline, CDR1 is SGHRS and CDR2 YFSETQ. This CDR3 is 16 amino acids long. V lost 2 bases and J lost 2; bases outside the gene matches: 4. CDR3 region: CASSFSGTSGTYEQYF. Here the CDR3 DNA reads TGCGCCAGCAGCTTTTCCGGGACTAGCGGGACCTACGAGCAGTACTTC.

This clonotype was picked up many times. The chain is built from TRBV5-1 and TRBJ1-1; a possible D gene is TRBD1 (5 bases). The length of the CDR3 is 16 residues. Looked up from germline, CDR1 is SGHRS and CDR2 is YFSETQ. V lost 4 bases, J lost 4 bases, and 20 bases lay in between. The CDR3 spells CASSITGTGSGTEAFF. The DNA of the CDR3 is TGCGCCAGCAGCATAACCGGGACGGGCTCGGGCACTGAAGCTTTCTTT.

This clonotype was found a few times. CDR3 sequence reads: CASRLNSRLPYGYTF. The CDR3 DNA sequence: TGTGCCAGCAGGTTGAACAGCCGTCTCCCCTATGGCTACACCTTC. The chain uses TRBV2 and TRBJ1-2, with D uncertain. The CDR3 is 15 amino acids. Trimming removed 6 bases at V and 4 bases at J, with 18 bases between. Germline V gives CDR1 SNHLY, CDR2 FYNNEI. Combining the CDR3 with reference TRBV2 and TRBJ1-2 gives the whole variable domain EPEVTQTPSHQVTQMGQEVILRCVPISNHLYFYWYRQILGQKVEFLVSFYNNEISEKSEIFDDQFSVERPDGSNFTLKIRSTKLEDSAMYFCASRLNSRLPYGYTFGSGTRLTVV.

The V call is TRBV6-1, the J call TRBJ2-5, with D possibly matching TRBD1 (5 bases). V was shortened by 7 bases and J by 4 bases, with 16 bases between the two germline ends. The CDR3 consists of 14 residues. Germline V lookup: CDR1 MNHNS, CDR2 SASEGT. In DNA form, the CDR3 reads TGTGCCAGCACCACGGGCCCAAGGGGAGAGACCCAGTACTTC. Its translation: CASTTGPRGETQYF.

The gene calls are TRBV10-3 and TRBJ2-2, with TRBD2 matching over 10 bases. V trimming: 8 bases; J trimming: 1 base; junction bases outside the gene matches: 4. Germline CDR1 reads ENHRY; CDR2 reads SYGVKD. The CDR3 has 15 residues. CDR3 nucleotide sequence: TGTGCCATCGGATGGACTAGCGGGAACACCGGGGAGCTGTTTTTT. It is translated as CAIGWTSGNTGELFF.

The table lists this clonotype with many counts. Written as DNA, the CDR3 is TGTGCCAGCAGTTACCGCGGAGACGGTTTGGATACGCAGTATTTT. Its translation is CASSYRGDGLDTQYF. This sequence joins TRBV6-2 or TRBV6-3 and TRBJ2-3; D call uncertain. The germline V and J ends were trimmed by 2 bases and 6 bases, with 15 bases remaining between them. There are 15 residues in the CDR3. The germline V gene encodes CDR1 MNHEY and CDR2 SVGEGT.

On this clonotype: One base away lies a much larger clone, so this may be a sequencing read error. This chain connects TRBV7-9 to TRBJ1-2; D may be TRBD1 (6 bases). This CDR3 contains 13 residues. Trimming took off 3 bases at V and 12 bases at J, with 17 bases between the two ends. CDR1 SEHNR and CDR2 FQNEAQ come from the germline V gene (reference sequence). CDR3 bases: TGTGCCAGCAGCTTCGGGGTCGGGGGCGGCCACACCTTC. Protein: CASSFGVGGGHTF.

The V gene is TRBV20-1, the J gene TRBJ1-1; D not resolved. This CDR3 contains 14 residues. Germline loops: CDR1 DFQATT, CDR2 SNEGSKA (reference sequence). V was trimmed by 1 base and J by 1 base, leaving 10 bases between them. The CDR3 here is CSARGFEANTEAFF. The CDR3, as DNA: TGCAGTGCTAGAGGGTTCGAGGCGAACACTGAAGCTTTCTTT.

This clonotype was seen more than once but under ten times. The chain uses TRBV5-1 and TRBJ1-2, with D uncertain. CDR3 length: 14 residues. Germline V gives CDR1 SGHRS, CDR2 YFSETQ. Deletions cut 4 bases from V and 4 bases from J, with 14 bases between. This CDR3 reads CASSRNDGLYGYTF. The CDR3 nucleotides are TGCGCCAGCAGCCGGAACGACGGTCTCTATGGCTACACCTTC. Full variable domain (rest looked up from reference TRBV5-1 and TRBJ1-2): KAGVTQTPRYLIKTRGQQVTLSCSPISGHRSVSWYQQTPGQGLQFLFEYFSETQRNKGNFPGRFSGRQFSNSRSEMNVSTLELGDSALYLCASSRNDGLYGYTFGSGTRLTVV.

This clonotype was seen a handful of times. This chain's CDR3 is CASSSVDEQFF. The CDR3 DNA reads as TGTGCCAGCAGTTCCGTAGACGAGCAGTTCTTC. The rearrangement links TRBV2 to TRBJ2-1; D remains ambiguous. CDR1 and CDR2 (germline): SNHLY, FYNNEI. V gave up 5 bases and J gave up 10 bases, with 9 bases separating them. The CDR3 spans 11 residues.

This clonotype was observed a handful of times. Given a much more abundant clone one base away, this may be a read error. The chain is built from TRBV12-3 or TRBV12-4 and TRBJ2-7, with a tentative D call TRBD2 (6 bases). The CDR3 runs to 15 residues. CDR3 in DNA: TGTGCCAACAGTTTGGGTCCGGGGGAAGCCTACGAGCAGTACTTC. The encoded protein is CANSLGPGEAYEQYF.

In this sample, this clonotype turned up a few times. V gene TRBV11-1 combines with J gene TRBJ2-5; no clear D. CDR3 length: 17 amino acids. Germline values: CDR1 SGHAT, CDR2 FQDESV (reference sequence). Trimming left V 2 bases short and J 4 bases short, with 20 bases between. In DNA, the CDR3 is TGTGCCAGCAGCTTAATCCCACAGCCCCGGCCACGAGAGACCCAGTACTTC. Encoded protein: CASSLIPQPRPRETQYF.

This clonotype has a count of ten or more. Written as DNA, the CDR3 is TGTGCCAGCCGCGGGGGTGGACAGGGAGTCTATGGCTACACCTTC. Amino acids: CASRGGGQGVYGYTF. The chain is built from TRBV11-2 and TRBJ1-2; 8 bases align to TRBD1. The CDR3 has 15 amino acids. Looked up from germline, CDR1 is SGHAT and CDR2 is FQNNGV. V shed 8 bases, J shed 4 bases, and the junction held 12 bases outside the gene matches.

Ten or more counts support this clonotype. J is TRBJ2-1 and V is TRBV29-1, with D uncertain. Trimming pared 4 bases from V and 4 bases from J, leaving 14 bases between. The CDR3 length is 14 residues. Germline V gene lookup returns CDR1 SQVTM and CDR2 ANQGSEA. The CDR3 region has the DNA TGCAGCGTTGGAAGGAGCCAGTATTACAATGAGCAGTTCTTC. Its protein product is CSVGRSQYYNEQFF.

The chain has TRBV7-9 and TRBJ1-5; TRBD1 is a possible D gene (6 bases). The germline CDR1 and CDR2 sequences are SEHNR and FQNEAQ (reference sequence). The CDR3 length is 13 residues. With 11 bases removed from V and 2 bases from J, the gap between germline ends came to 13 bases. CDR3 sequence reads: CACRAGGNQPQHF. The CDR3, as DNA: TGTGCCTGTAGGGCAGGGGGCAATCAGCCCCAGCATTTT.

The chain couples TRBV7-2 to TRBJ2-7; tentative D call: TRBD1 (6 bases). Trimming removed 1 base from V and 3 bases from J, with 13 bases in between. Germline V gives CDR1 SGHTA, CDR2 FQGNSA. CDR3 size: 15 residues. As DNA, the CDR3 is TGTGCCAGCAGCTTAGGGCAGGGGAGATACTACGAGCAGTACTTC. Its translation: CASSLGQGRYYEQYF.

This clonotype was recorded at least ten times. The chain is built from TRBV20-1 and TRBJ1-3; TRBD1 matches at 7 bases. The CDR3 is made up of 15 amino acids. The germline V gene has CDR1 DFQATT and CDR2 SNEGSKA (reference sequence). Trimming removed 2 bases from V and 2 bases from J; junction bases left unmatched: 6. Here the CDR3 reads CSARMTDRAGNTIYF. The CDR3 coding sequence is TGCAGTGCTAGAATGACCGACAGGGCTGGAAACACCATATATTTT.

The chain combines TRBV10-3 with TRBJ1-5; no firm D call. The CDR3 contains 15 residues. V shed 2 bases and J shed 1 base, with 9 bases lying between them. Per the germline V gene, CDR1 is ENHRY and CDR2 is SYGVKD. CDR3 region: CAISEGRLSNQPQHF. The CDR3 nucleotides read TGTGCCATCAGTGAGGGACGGCTGAGCAATCAGCCCCAGCATTTT.